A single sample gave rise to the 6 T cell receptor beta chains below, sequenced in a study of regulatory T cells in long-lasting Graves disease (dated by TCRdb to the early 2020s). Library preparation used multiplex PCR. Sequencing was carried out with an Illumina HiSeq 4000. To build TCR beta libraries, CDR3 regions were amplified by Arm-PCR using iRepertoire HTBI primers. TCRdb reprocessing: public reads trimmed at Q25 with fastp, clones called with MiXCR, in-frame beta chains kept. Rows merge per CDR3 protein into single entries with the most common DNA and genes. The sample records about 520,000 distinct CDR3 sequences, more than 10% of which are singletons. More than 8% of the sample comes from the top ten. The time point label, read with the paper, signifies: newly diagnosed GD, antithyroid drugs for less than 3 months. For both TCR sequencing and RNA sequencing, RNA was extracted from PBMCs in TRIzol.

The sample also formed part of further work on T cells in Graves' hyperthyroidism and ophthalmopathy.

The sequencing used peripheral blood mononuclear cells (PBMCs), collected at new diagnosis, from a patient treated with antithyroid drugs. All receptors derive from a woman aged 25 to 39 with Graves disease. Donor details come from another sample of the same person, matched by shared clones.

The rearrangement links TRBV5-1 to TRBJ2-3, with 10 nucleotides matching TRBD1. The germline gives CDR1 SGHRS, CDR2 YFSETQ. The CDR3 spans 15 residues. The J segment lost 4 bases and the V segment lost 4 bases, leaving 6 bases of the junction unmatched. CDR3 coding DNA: TGCGCCAGCAGCCCCGGGACAGGGGCTGCAGATACGCAGTATTTT. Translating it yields CASSPGTGAADTQYF.

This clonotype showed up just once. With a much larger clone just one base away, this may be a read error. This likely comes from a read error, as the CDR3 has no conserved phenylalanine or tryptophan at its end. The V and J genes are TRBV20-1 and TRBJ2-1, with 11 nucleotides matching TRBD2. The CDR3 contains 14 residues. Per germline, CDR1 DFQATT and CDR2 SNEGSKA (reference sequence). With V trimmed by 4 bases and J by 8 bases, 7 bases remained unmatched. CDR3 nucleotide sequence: TGCAGTGCTAAATCTACTAGCGGGAGCCATGAGCAGTTCTCC. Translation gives CSAKSTSGSHEQFS.

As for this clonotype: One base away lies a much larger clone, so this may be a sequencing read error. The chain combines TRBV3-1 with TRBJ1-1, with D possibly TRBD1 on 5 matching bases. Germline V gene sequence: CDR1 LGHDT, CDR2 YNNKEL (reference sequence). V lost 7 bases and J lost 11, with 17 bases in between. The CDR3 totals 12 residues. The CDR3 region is CASNQPGARAFF. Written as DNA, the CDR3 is TGTGCCAGCAACCAGCCCGGGGCGCGGGCTTTCTTT. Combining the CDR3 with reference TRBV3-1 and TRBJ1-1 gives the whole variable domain DTAVSQTPKYLVTQMGNDKSIKCEQNLGHDTMYWYKQDSKKFLKIMFSYNNKELIINETVPNRFSPKSPDKAHLNLHINSLELGDSAVYFCASNQPGARAFFGQGTRLTVV.

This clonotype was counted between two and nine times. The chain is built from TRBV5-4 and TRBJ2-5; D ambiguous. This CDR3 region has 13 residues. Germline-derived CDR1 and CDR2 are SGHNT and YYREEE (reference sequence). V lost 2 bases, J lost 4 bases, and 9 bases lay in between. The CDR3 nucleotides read TGTGCCAGCAGCTTTGGAATAGTAGAGACCCAGTACTTC. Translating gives CASSFGIVETQYF.

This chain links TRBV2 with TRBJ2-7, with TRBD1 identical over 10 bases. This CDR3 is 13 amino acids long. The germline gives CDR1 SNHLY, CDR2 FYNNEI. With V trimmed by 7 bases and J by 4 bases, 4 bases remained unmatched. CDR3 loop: CASKWDRGYEQYF. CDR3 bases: TGTGCCAGCAAATGGGACAGGGGTTACGAGCAGTACTTC. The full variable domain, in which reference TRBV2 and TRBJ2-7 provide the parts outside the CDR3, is EPEVTQTPSHQVTQMGQEVILRCVPISNHLYFYWYRQILGQKVEFLVSFYNNEISEKSEIFDDQFSVERPDGSNFTLKIRSTKLEDSAMYFCASKWDRGYEQYFGPGTRLTVT.

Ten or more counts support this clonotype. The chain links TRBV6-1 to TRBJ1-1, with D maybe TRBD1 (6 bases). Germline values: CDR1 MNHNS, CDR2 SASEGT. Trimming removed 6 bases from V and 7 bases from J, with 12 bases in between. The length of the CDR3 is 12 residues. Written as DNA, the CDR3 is TGTGCCAGCAGCCTTGAACAGGGTGAAGCTTTCTTT. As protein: CASSLEQGEAFF.